The rows below give T cell receptor beta chains drawn from one sample of a study of PD-L1 blockade in urothelial cancer. Method: immunoSEQ multiplex PCR; TCRdb's copy keeps in-frame clones and lacks some. This sample has about 130,000 clones, with more than 75% found just once. The sample here was PBMCs, taken around atezolizumab (anti-PD-L1) treatment. The receptors stem from a man in his forties or fifties with urothelial cancer. The CDR3 runs from the conserved cysteine through the conserved F or W. Each record gives: J gene, clone size, D gene, CDR3 length, V gene, CDR3 DNA, CDR3 protein. A D gene is named only where the DNA matches it firmly. Only some rows state a clone size, as once, few, many or a class for expanded clones.

>TRBJ2-7|.|TRBD2|16|TRBV4-1
TGCGCCAGCAGCCAAGATGCTAGCGGGAGATCCTACGAGCAGTACTTC
CASSQDASGRSYEQYF
>TRBJ1-2|few|.|11|TRBV30
TGTGCCTGGAGATCAGGGGATGGCTACACCTTC
CAWRSGDGYTF
>TRBJ1-1|.|.|16|TRBV27
TGTGCCAGCAGTTTGGAGGGAAGGAACCGAGGGACTGAAGCTTTCTTT
CASSLEGRNRGTEAFF
>TRBJ2-7|.|TRBD2|14|TRBV5-1
TGCGCCAGCAGCTTTTTAGCGGGGGACTACGAGCAGTACTTC
CASSFLAGDYEQYF
>TRBJ1-1|few|.|13|TRBV6-5
TGTGCCAGCAGCAAGACAGAGCACACTGAAGCTTTCTTT
CASSKTEHTEAFF
>TRBJ2-3|few|TRBD2|17|TRBV4-2
TGTGCCAGCAGCCAAGATGGGGGGAGGGGTAGCACAGATACGCAGTATTTT
CASSQDGGRGSTDTQYF
>TRBJ1-2|.|.|14|TRBV18
TGTGCCAGCTCACCTGGTGCAGGGTTCTATGGCTACACCTTC
CASSPGAGFYGYTF
>TRBJ1-2|many|.|14|TRBV28
TGTGCCAGCGTATCTGGGGGGTTTAACTATGGCTACACCTTC
CASVSGGFNYGYTF
>TRBJ1-5|.|.|13|TRBV28
TGTGCCAGCGGAACAGGGTCAAATCAGCCCCAGCATTTT
CASGTGSNQPQHF
>TRBJ2-1|.|.|11|TRBV7-9
TGTGCCAGCAGTAATAACAGGGAGCAGTTCTTC
CASSNNREQFF
>TRBJ1-6|.|.|16|TRBV9
TGTGCCAGCAGCGTAGTGGGAGAGACTAATAATTCACCCCTCCACTTT
CASSVVGETNNSPLHF
>TRBJ1-5|.|TRBD1|13|TRBV4-1
TGCGCCAGCAGCCACACAGGGGATCAGCCCCAGCATTTT
CASSHTGDQPQHF
>TRBJ1-4|.|TRBD1|15|TRBV7-6
TGTGCCAGCAGCTTGTGGACAGGGAAGAATGAAAAACTGTTTTTT
CASSLWTGKNEKLFF
>TRBJ1-2|.|TRBD1|14|TRBV6-1
TGTGCCAGTAGAGAGACAGGGGCGGACTATGGCTACACCTTC
CASRETGADYGYTF
>TRBJ2-3|.|.|13|TRBV6-5
TGTGCCAGCAGGCGTACTAGCACAGATACGCAGTATTTT
CASRRTSTDTQYF
>TRBJ2-5|.|TRBD2|18|TRBV27
TGTGCCAGCAGCCTAAACGGTCTAGCGGGACGGTACCAAGAGACCCAGTACTTC
CASSLNGLAGRYQETQYF